This entry lists 12 T cell receptor beta chains sequenced from one sample in a study of brain T cells in children with intractable seizures. Generated by immunoSEQ multiplex PCR, the TCRdb table keeps only in-frame clones and is missing some. The sample contains under 400,000 clones, over 90% of which appear only once. The time point here: blood from clinic visit 5 months post-surgery; TSC patient then seizure free. Sequencing was performed on peripheral blood, taken approximately 5 months after surgery. These receptors were taken from a boy under two years old with tuberous sclerosis and intractable seizures.

The count of this clone is one. The gene calls are TRBV3-1 (or the pseudogene TRBV3-2) and TRBJ2-3; 11 bases match TRBD2. This CDR3 region has 15 residues. The trim removed 6 bases at V and 4 bases at J, leaving 6 bases unmatched. Germline V gene data show CDR1 as LGHDT and CDR2 as YNNKEL (reference sequence). The CDR3 bases are TGTGCCAGCAGTCGACTAGCGGGATTAGCAGATACGCAGTATTTT. It codes for CASSRLAGLADTQYF.

The V gene is TRBV6-5, the J gene TRBJ1-2; the D gene is possibly TRBD1 (6 bases). V gave up 1 base and J gave up 6 bases, with 12 bases separating them. CDR1 and CDR2 from the germline V gene are MNHEY and SVGAGI. This CDR3 spans 14 amino acids. The CDR3 sequence: CASSYYAGAHGYTF. In DNA form, the CDR3 reads TGTGCCAGCAGTTACTATGCAGGGGCCCATGGCTACACCTTC.

The chain carries TRBV19 and TRBJ2-7; 9 bases fit TRBD1. The CDR3 loop spans 15 amino acids. The germline CDR1 and CDR2 sequences are LNHDA and SQIVND (reference sequence). J was trimmed by 3 bases and V by 1 base; bases with no gene match: 4. Here the CDR3 reads CASSIGTGEFYEQYF. CDR3 nucleotide sequence: TGTGCCAGTAGTATAGGGACAGGGGAATTCTACGAGCAGTACTTC.

This clone was found once. This chain uses TRBV9 with TRBJ2-7; D unclear. V lost 0 bases, J lost 3 bases, and 13 bases lay in between. The CDR3 sequence is 15 residues long. The germline gives CDR1 SGDLS, CDR2 YYNGEE. For the CDR3, the DNA is TGTGCCAGCAGCGTAGGAGGAAGTGAAGGCTACGAGCAGTACTTC. Amino acid sequence: CASSVGGSEGYEQYF.

The chain carries TRBV2 and TRBJ2-7, with 10 positions matching TRBD2. The germline gives CDR1 SNHLY, CDR2 FYNNEI. Germline trimming cut 6 bases from V and 4 bases from J; bases unmatched to any gene: 6. The CDR3 is 14 amino acids. CDR3 DNA: TGTGCCAGCAGCGGGACTAGCGATAAGTACGAGCAGTACTTC. This encodes CASSGTSDKYEQYF. Complete variable domain (other parts from reference TRBV2 and TRBJ2-7): EPEVTQTPSHQVTQMGQEVILRCVPISNHLYFYWYRQILGQKVEFLVSFYNNEISEKSEIFDDQFSVERPDGSNFTLKIRSTKLEDSAMYFCASSGTSDKYEQYFGPGTRLTVT.

This clone was seen a single time. The gene calls are TRBV30 and TRBJ1-2, with TRBD1 matching over 7 bases. The ends lost 1 base at V and 7 bases at J; junction bases unmatched: 3. The germline CDR1 and CDR2 sequences are GTSNPN and SVGIG (reference sequence). This CDR3 has 12 residues. CDR3 loop: CAWSGTGSGYTF. In DNA form, the CDR3 reads TGTGCCTGGAGTGGGACAGGCTCTGGCTACACCTTC.

The chain uses TRBV10-3 and TRBJ2-1, with 9 bases identical to TRBD2. The length of the CDR3 is 16 residues. Germline V lookup: CDR1 ENHRY, CDR2 SYGVKD. Losses at the gene ends were 7 bases for V and 5 bases for J; bases not matched to a gene: 12. This CDR3 reads CAITHQLSGSNNEQFF. The CDR3 region has the DNA TGTGCCATCACTCATCAACTTAGCGGGAGTAACAATGAGCAGTTCTTC.

The gene calls are TRBV11-3 and TRBJ1-2; D ambiguous. This CDR3 has 11 residues. CDR1 SGHNT and CDR2 YENEEA come from the germline V gene. Trimming stripped 5 bases from V and 7 bases from J, with 8 bases between. CDR3 DNA: TGTGCCAGCAGCGAGGGTTTTGGCTACACCTTC. This sequence encodes CASSEGFGYTF.

This clone was seen a single time. CDR3 region: CASSGRVGGGNYGYTF. CDR3 nucleotides: TGTGCCAGCAGCGGGAGGGTGGGGGGAGGCAACTATGGCTACACCTTC. The chain uses TRBV7-9 and TRBJ1-2; D may be TRBD1 (5 bases). From germline, CDR1 is SEHNR and CDR2 FQNEAQ (reference sequence). V was clipped by 5 bases and J by 2 bases, with 18 bases between them. This CDR3 is 16 amino acids long.

The rearrangement uses TRBV29-1 and TRBJ1-2, with a tentative D call TRBD1 (5 bases). The CDR3 covers 13 residues. CDR1 and CDR2 (germline): SQVTM, ANQGSEA. V was shortened by 3 bases and J by 8 bases, with 16 bases between the two germline ends. In DNA form, the CDR3 reads TGCAGCGTTGACGAAGGGAGGGGACGCGGCTACACCTTC. It yields the protein CSVDEGRGRGYTF.

The chain recombines TRBV28 with TRBJ1-5; 7 nucleotides agree with TRBD1. The germline gives CDR1 MDHEN, CDR2 SYDVKM. This CDR3 contains 15 residues. V lost 5 bases to trimming and J lost 3 bases; unmatched junction nucleotides: 7. The CDR3 here is CASSLPTGSNQPQHF. The CDR3 nucleotides read TGTGCCAGCAGTCTCCCGACAGGGTCCAATCAGCCCCAGCATTTT.

This rearrangement joins TRBV25-1 to TRBJ1-2, with no clear D. The ends were cut back, 3 bases at V and 5 bases at J, with 7 bases in the middle. CDR3 length: 12 residues. CDR1 is MGHDK and CDR2 is SYGVNS in the germline V gene. CDR3 DNA sequence: TGTGCCAGCAGTGAGACCGCGTATGGCTACACCTTC. Residues: CASSETAYGYTF.